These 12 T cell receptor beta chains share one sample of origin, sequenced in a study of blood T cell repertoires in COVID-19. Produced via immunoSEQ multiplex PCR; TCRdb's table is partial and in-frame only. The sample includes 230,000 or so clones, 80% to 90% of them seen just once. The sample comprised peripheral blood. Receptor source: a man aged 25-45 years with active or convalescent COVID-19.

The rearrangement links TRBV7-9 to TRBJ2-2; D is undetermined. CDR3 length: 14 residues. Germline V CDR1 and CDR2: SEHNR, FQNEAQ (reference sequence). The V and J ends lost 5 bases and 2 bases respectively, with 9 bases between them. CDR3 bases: TGTGCCAGCAGCGCAGACACCAACACCGGGGAGCTGTTTTTT. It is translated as CASSADTNTGELFF.

CDR3 in amino acids: CASSVTGTGKRKTQYF. The CDR3 nucleotides read TGTGCCAGCAGCGTAACCGGGACAGGGAAGAGGAAGACCCAGTACTTC. The chain uses TRBV7-2 and TRBJ2-5, with 9 bases matching TRBD1. Germline loops: CDR1 SGHTA, CDR2 FQGNSA. V trimming: 5 bases; J trimming: 6 bases; junction bases outside the gene matches: 13. There are 16 residues in the CDR3.

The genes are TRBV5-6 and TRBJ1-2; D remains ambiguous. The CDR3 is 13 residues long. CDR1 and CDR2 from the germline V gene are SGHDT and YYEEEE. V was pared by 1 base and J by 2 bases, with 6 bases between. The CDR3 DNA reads TGTGCCAGCAGCTTGCCAGGAAACTATGGCTACACCTTC. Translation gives CASSLPGNYGYTF.

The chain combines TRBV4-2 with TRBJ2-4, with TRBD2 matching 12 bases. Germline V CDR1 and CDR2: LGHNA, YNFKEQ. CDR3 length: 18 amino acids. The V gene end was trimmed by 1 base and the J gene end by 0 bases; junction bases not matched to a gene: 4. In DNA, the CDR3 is TGTGCCAGCAGCCAAGGGACTAGCGGGAAGCTAGCCAAAAACATTCAGTACTTC. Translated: CASSQGTSGKLAKNIQYF.

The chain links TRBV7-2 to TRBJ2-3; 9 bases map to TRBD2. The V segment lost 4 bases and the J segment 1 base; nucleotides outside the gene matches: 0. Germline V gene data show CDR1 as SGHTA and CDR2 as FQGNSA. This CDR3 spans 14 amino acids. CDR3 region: CASSSSGGTDTQYF. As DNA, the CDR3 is TGTGCCAGCAGCTCTAGCGGGGGCACAGATACGCAGTATTTT.

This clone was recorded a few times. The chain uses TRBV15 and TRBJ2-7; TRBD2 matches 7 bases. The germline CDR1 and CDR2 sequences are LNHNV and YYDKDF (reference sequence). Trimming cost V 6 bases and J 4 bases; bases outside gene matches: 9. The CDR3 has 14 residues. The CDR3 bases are TGTGCCACCAGTTATGCGGGGGTCGGGTACGAGCAGTACTTC. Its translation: CATSYAGVGYEQYF.

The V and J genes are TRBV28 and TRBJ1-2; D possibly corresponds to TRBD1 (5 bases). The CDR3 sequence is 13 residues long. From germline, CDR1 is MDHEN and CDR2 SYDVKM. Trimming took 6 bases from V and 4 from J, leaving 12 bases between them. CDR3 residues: CASRGGSFYGYTF. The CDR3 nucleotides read TGTGCCAGCAGGGGGGGATCGTTCTATGGCTACACCTTC.

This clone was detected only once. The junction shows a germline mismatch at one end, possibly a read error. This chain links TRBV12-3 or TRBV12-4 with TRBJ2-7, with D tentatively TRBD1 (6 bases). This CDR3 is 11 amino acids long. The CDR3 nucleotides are TGTGCCAGCAGTAATACAGGGCCGCCCTTTTTC. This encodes CASSNTGPPFF.

CDR3 sequence reads: CASISDGHNYGYTF. Here the CDR3 DNA reads TGTGCCAGCATTAGTGATGGACATAACTATGGCTACACCTTC. V usage is TRBV28 and J usage is TRBJ1-2, with TRBD1 as a possible D gene (5 bases). V lost 7 bases and J lost 1, with 13 bases in between. CDR1 MDHEN and CDR2 SYDVKM come from the germline V gene. This CDR3 has 14 amino acids.

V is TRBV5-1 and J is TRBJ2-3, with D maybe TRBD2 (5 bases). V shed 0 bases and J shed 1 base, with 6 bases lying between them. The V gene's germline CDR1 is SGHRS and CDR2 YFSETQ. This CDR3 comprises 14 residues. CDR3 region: CASSLDSGTDTQYF. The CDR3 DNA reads TGCGCCAGCAGCTTGGATAGCGGCACAGATACGCAGTATTTT.

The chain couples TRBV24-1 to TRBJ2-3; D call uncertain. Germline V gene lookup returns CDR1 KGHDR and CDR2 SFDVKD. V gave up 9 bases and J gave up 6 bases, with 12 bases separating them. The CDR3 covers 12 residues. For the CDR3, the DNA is TGTGCCACCCGCGACAAGACCGATACGCAGTATTTT. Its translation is CATRDKTDTQYF.

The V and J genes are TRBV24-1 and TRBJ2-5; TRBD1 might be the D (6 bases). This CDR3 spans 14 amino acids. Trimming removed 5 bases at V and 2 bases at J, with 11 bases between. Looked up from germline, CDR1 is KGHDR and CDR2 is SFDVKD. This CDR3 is CATSANRAQETQYF. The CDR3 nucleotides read TGTGCCACCAGTGCTAACAGGGCTCAAGAGACCCAGTACTTC.